This TCR beta chain came from a study of identical twins. To note about this clonotype: Its specificity is unknown.

J was trimmed by 3 bases and V by 6 bases; bases with no gene match: 17. This CDR3 contains 18 residues. From germline, CDR1 is MNHEY and CDR2 SMNVEV (reference sequence). Study outcomes and limitations: In zero-insertion analyses, partial confounding could arise from invariant MAIT and iNKT cells. Excess low generation probability was seen in twin-shared out-of-frame alpha sequences.

cDNA molecules carried unique molecular identifiers, and template switching added a universal primer site. TCRdb reanalysed the 5' RACE reads using MiXCR and keeps one entry per CDR3 protein. The table includes about 480,000 distinct CDR3 sequences, 14% detected once. The same specimen was also included in a second study, on yellow fever vaccine responses in identical twins.

This receptor was identified in a woman under 30 in good health. This chain uses TRBV27 with TRBJ2-7; 10 bases align to TRBD1. Specimen: CD4+ T cells sorted from blood. The CDR3 here is CASSQLYGTGEGVYEQYF. CDR3 nucleotides: TGTGCCAGCAGCCAGTTATACGGGACAGGGGAGGGGGTCTACGAGCAGTACTTC.